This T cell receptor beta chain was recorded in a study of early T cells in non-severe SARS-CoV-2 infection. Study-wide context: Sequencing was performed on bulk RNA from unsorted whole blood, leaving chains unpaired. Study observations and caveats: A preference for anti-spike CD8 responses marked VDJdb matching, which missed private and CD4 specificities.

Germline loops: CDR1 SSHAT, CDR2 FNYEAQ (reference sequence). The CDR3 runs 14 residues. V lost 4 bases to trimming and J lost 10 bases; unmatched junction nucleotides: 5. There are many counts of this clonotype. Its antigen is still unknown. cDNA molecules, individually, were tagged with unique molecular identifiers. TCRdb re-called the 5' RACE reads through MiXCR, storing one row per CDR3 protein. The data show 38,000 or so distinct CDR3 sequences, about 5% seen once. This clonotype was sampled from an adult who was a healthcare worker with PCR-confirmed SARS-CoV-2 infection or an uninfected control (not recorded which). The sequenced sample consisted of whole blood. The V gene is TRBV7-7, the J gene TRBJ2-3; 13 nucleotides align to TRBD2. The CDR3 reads CASSSGLAGEAQYF. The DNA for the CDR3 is TGTGCCAGCAGCTCTGGACTAGCGGGGGAGGCGCAGTATTTT.